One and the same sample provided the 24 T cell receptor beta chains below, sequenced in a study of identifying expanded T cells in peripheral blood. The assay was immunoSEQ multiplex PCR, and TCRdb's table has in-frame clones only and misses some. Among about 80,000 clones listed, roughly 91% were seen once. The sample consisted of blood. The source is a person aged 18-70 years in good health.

The CDR3 nucleotides are TGTGCCAGTACTCAGGGGCGCCTCCAACCCTATGGCTACACCTTC. Its protein product is CASTQGRLQPYGYTF. V and J are TRBV19 and TRBJ1-2, with a tentative D call TRBD1 (6 bases). The V and J ends lost 7 bases and 4 bases respectively, with 19 bases between them. The CDR3 consists of 15 residues. The germline V gene has CDR1 LNHDA and CDR2 SQIVND (reference sequence).

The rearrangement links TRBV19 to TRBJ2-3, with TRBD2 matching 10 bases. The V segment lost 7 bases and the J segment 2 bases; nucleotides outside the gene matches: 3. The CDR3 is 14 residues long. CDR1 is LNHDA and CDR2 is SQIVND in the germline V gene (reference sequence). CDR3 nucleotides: TGTGCCAGTAAGAGCGGGGGGGCCACAGATACGCAGTATTTT. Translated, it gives CASKSGGATDTQYF.

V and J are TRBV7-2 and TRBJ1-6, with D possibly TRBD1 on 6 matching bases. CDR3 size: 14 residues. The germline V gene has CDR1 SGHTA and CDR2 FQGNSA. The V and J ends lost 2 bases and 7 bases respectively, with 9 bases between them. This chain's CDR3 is CASSLPRGNSPLHF. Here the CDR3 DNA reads TGTGCCAGCAGCTTACCCAGGGGCAATTCACCCCTCCACTTT.

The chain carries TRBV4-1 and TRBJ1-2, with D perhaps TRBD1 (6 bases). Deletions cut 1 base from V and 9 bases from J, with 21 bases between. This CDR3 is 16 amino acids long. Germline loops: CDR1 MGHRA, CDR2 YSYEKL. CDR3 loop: CASSQATQGGWSSYTF. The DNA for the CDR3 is TGCGCCAGCAGCCAAGCGACACAGGGCGGTTGGTCTAGCTACACCTTC.

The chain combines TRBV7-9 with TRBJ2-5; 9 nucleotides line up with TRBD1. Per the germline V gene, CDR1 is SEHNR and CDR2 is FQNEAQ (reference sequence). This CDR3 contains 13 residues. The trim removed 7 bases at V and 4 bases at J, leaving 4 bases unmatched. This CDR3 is CASIPTGGETQYF. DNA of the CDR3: TGTGCCAGCATCCCGACAGGGGGAGAGACCCAGTACTTC. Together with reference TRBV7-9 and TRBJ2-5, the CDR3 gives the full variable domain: DTGVSQNPRHKITKRGQNVTFRCDPISEHNRLYWYRQTLGQGPEFLTYFQNEAQLEKSRLLSDRFSAERPKGSFSTLEIQRTEQGDSAMYLCASIPTGGETQYFGPGTRLLVL.

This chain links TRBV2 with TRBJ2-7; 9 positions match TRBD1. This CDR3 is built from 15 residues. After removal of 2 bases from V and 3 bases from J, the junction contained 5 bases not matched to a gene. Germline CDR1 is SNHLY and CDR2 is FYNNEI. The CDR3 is CASSETGGGGYEQYF. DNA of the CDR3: TGTGCCAGCAGTGAAACAGGGGGCGGTGGCTACGAGCAGTACTTC.

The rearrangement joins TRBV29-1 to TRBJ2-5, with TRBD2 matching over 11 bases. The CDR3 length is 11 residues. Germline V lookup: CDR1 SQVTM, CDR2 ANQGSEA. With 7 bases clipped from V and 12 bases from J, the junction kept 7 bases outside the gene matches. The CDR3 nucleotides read TGCAGCGCCAACCTACTAGCGGGGGAGTACTTC. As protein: CSANLLAGEYF.

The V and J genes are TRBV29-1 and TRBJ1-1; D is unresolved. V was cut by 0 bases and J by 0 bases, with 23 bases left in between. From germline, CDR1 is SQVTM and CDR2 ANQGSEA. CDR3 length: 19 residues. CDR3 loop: CSVEDLFEVVDRMNTEAFF. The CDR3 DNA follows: TGCAGCGTTGAAGATCTCTTTGAGGTGGTGGATCGGATGAACACTGAAGCTTTCTTT.

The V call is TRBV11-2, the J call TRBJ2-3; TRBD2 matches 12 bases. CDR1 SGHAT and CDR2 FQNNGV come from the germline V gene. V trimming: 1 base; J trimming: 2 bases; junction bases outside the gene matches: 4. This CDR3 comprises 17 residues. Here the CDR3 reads CASSLVTSGGNTDTQYF. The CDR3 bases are TGTGCCAGCAGCTTAGTAACTAGCGGGGGGAACACAGATACGCAGTATTTT.

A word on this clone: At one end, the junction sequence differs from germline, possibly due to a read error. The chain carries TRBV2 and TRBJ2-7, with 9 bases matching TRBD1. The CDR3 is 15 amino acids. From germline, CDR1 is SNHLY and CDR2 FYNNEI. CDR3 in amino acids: CASTELGTGKNEQYF. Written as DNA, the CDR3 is TGTGCCAGCACTGAACTAGGGACAGGGAAGAACGAGCAGTACTTC. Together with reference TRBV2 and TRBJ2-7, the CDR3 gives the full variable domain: EPEVTQTPSHQVTQMGQEVILRCVPISNHLYFYWYRQILGQKVEFLVSFYNNEISEKSEIFDDQFSVERPDGSNFTLKIRSTKLEDSAMYFCASTELGTGKNEQYFGPGTRLTVT.

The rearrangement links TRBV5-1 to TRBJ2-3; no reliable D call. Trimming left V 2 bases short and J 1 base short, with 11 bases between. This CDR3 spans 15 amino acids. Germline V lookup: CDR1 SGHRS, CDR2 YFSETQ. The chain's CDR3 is CASSLGEWGTDTQYF. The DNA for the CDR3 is TGCGCCAGCAGCTTAGGAGAATGGGGCACAGATACGCAGTATTTT.

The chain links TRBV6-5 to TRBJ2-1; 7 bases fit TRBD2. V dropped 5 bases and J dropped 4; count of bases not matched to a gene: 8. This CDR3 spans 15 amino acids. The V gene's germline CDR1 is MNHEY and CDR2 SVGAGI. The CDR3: CASSTPSGGYNEQFF. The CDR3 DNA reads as TGTGCCAGCAGTACCCCCTCCGGGGGGTACAATGAGCAGTTCTTC.

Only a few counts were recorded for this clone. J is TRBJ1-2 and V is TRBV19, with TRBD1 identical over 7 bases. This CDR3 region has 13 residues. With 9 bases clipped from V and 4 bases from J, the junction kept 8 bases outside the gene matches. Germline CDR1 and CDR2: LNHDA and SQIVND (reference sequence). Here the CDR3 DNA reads TGTGCCAGCTCGAGGGGGCGCGCCTATGGCTACACCTTC. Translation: CASSRGRAYGYTF.

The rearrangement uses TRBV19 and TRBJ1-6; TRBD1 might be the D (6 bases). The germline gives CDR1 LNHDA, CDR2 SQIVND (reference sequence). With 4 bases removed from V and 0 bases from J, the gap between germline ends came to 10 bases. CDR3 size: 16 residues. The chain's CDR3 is CASSNRVGSYNSPLHF. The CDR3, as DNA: TGTGCCAGTAGTAACAGGGTAGGCTCCTATAATTCACCCCTCCACTTT.

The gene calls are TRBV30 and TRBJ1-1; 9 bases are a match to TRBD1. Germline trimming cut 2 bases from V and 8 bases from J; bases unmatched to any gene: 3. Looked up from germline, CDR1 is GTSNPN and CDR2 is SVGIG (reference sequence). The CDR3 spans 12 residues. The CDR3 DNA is TGTGCCTGGAGTCTAGGACAGGGGGAAGCTTTCTTT. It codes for CAWSLGQGEAFF.

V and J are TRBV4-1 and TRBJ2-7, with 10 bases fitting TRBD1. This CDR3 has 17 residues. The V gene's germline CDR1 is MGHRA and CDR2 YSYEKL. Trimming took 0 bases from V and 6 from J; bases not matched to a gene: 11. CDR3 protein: CASSQDFFGTGAVEQYF. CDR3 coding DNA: TGCGCCAGCAGCCAAGATTTCTTCGGGACAGGGGCCGTCGAGCAGTACTTC.

CDR3 nucleotides: TGCGCCAGCAGCCAAGGGGTAGGGCGGGGAGAACTCACAGATACGCAGTATTTT. Translated, it gives CASSQGVGRGELTDTQYF. J is TRBJ2-3 and V is TRBV4-3; D perhaps matches TRBD2 (6 bases). From germline, CDR1 is LGHNA and CDR2 YSLEER. The CDR3 extends over 18 amino acids. V dropped 1 base and J dropped 2 bases, with 19 bases sitting between them.

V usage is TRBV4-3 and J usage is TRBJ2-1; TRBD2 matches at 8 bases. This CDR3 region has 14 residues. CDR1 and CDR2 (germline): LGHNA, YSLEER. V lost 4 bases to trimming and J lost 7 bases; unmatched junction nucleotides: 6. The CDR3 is CASSLSRGGNEQFF. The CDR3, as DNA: TGCGCCAGCAGCCTCAGCCGCGGGGGGAATGAGCAGTTCTTC.

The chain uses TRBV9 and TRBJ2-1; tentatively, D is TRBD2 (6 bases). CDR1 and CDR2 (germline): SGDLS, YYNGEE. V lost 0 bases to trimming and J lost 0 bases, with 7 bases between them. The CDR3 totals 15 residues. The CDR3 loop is CASSVGTTSYNEQFF. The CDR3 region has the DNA TGTGCCAGCAGCGTAGGGACTACCTCCTACAATGAGCAGTTCTTC.

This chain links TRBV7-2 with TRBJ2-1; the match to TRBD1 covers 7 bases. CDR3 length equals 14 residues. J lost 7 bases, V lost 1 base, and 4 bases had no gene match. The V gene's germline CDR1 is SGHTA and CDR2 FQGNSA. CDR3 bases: TGTGCCAGCAGCTTAGACAGGGGTGGGAATGAGCAGTTCTTC. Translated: CASSLDRGGNEQFF.

The DNA for the CDR3 is TGTGCCAGCAGCCAACCCACTTGGGTCTCACCCCTCCACTTT. Encoded protein: CASSQPTWVSPLHF. The chain couples TRBV28 to TRBJ1-6; D unclear. Trimming left V 6 bases short and J 10 bases short, with 16 bases between. The length of the CDR3 is 14 residues. Germline loops: CDR1 MDHEN, CDR2 SYDVKM.

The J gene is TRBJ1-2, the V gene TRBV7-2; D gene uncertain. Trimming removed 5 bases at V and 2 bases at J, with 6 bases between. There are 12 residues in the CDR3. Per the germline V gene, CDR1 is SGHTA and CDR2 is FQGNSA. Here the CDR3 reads CASSRGNYGYTF. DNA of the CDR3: TGTGCCAGCAGCCGGGGAAACTATGGCTACACCTTC. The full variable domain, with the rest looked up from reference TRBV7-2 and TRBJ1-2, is GAGVSQSPSNKVTEKGKDVELRCDPISGHTALYWYRQSLGQGLEFLIYFQGNSAPDKSGLPSDRFSAERTGGSVSTLTIQRTQQEDSAVYLCASSRGNYGYTFGSGTRLTVV.

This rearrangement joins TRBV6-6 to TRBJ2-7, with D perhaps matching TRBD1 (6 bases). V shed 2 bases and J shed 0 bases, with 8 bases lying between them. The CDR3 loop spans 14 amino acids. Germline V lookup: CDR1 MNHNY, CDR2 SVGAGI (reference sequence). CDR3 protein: CASSYGQFSYEQYF. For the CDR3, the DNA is TGTGCCAGCAGTTACGGACAGTTCTCCTACGAGCAGTACTTC.

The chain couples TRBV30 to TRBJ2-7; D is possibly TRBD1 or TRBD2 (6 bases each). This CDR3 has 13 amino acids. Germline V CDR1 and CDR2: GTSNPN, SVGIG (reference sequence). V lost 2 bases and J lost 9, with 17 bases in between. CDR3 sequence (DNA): TGTGCCTGGAGTTTGCTAACTGGGGGGCCGCAGTACTTC. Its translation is CAWSLLTGGPQYF.